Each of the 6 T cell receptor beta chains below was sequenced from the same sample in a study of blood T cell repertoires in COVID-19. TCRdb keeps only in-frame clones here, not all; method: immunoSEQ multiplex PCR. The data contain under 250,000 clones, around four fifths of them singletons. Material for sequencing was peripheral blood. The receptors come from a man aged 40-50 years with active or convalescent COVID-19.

In DNA form, the CDR3 reads TGTGCCAGCAGCTTGCTAGCGGGGGGGGAGCTGTTTTTT. This encodes CASSLLAGGELFF. This chain connects TRBV5-4 to TRBJ2-2; the match to TRBD2 covers 9 bases. Germline V lookup: CDR1 SGHNT, CDR2 YYREEE (reference sequence). The ends lost 1 base at V and 8 bases at J; junction bases unmatched: 0. The CDR3 is 13 amino acids.

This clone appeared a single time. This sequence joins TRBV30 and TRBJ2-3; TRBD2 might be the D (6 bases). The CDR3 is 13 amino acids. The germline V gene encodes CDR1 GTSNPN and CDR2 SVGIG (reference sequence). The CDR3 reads CASGGRSTDTQYF. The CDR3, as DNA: TGTGCGTCAGGAGGGAGATCGACAGATACGCAGTATTTT.

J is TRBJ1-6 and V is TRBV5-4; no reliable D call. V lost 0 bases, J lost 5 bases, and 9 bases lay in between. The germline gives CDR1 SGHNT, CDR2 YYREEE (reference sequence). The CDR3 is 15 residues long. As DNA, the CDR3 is TGTGCCAGCAGCTTGGTCGGGATAGATAATTCACCCCTCCACTTT. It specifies CASSLVGIDNSPLHF.

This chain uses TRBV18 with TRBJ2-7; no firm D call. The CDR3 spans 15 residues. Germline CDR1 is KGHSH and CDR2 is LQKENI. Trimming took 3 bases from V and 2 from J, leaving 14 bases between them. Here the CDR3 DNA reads TGTGCCAGCTCACCGAGGCGTGCCGGTCCCTACGAGCAGTACTTC. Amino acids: CASSPRRAGPYEQYF. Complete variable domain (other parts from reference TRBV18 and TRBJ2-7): NAGVMQNPRHLVRRRGQEARLRCSPMKGHSHVYWYRQLPEEGLKFMVYLQKENIIDESGMPKERFSAEFPKEGPSILRIQQVVRGDSAAYFCASSPRRAGPYEQYFGPGTRLTVT.

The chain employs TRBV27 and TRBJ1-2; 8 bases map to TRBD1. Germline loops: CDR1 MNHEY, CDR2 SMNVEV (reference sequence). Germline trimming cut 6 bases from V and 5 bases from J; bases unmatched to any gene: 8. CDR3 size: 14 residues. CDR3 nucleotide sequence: TGTGCCAGCAGCTCCCGGGACAGGACATATGGCTACACCTTC. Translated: CASSSRDRTYGYTF.

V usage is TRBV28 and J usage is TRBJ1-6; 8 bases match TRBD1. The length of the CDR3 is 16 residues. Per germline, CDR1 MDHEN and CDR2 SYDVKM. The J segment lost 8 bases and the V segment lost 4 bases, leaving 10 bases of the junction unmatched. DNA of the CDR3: TGTGCCAGCAGTTCCTTCGGGCAGGGGGCTGATTCACCCCTCCACTTT. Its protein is CASSSFGQGADSPLHF.